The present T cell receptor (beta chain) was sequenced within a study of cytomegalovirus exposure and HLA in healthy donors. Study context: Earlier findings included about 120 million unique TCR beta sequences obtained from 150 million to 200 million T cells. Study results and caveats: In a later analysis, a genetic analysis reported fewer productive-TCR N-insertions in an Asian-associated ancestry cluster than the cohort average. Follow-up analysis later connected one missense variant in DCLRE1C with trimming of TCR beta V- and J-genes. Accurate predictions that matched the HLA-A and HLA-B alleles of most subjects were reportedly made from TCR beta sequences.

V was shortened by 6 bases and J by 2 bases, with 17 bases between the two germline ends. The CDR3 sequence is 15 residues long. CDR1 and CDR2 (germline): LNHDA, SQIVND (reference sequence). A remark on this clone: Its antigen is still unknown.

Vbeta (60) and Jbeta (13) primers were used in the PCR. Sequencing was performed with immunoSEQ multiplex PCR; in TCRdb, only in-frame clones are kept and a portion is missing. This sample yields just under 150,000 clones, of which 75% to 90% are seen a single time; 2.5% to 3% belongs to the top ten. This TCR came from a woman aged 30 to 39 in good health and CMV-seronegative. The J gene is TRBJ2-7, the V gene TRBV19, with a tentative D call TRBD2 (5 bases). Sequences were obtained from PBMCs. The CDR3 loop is CASRRAGATTYEQYF. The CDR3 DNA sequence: TGTGCCAGTAGGAGGGCAGGAGCAACCACCTACGAGCAGTACTTC.